This T cell receptor beta chain was recorded in a study of blood T cell repertoires in COVID-19. Study-wide context: Sites in the United States, Italy and Spain provided acute and convalescent COVID-19 samples. PBMCs, B-cell-depleted T cells, or T cells provided the cDNA or gDNA that made up the material.

Enrollment of patients from Seattle took place during active infection, with longitudinal follow-up. The V gene lost 7 bases and the J gene lost 0 bases, with 12 bases spanning the gap. The germline V gene has CDR1 LNHDA and CDR2 SQIVND (reference sequence). The CDR3 is made up of 14 amino acids. Methods used by the authors: Estimates of nucleated cell counts were drawn from the amplification of reference gene primers. The repertoire was sequenced with immunoSEQ multiplex PCR; TCRdb's copy has only in-frame clones and lacks some. The V and J calls and clone size come from that table; D and trimming were worked out from the DNA. The table has around 300,000 clones, 75% to 90% seen once; the top ten hold over 5.5%.

The specimen sequenced was peripheral blood. V is TRBV19 and J is TRBJ1-2; D is perhaps TRBD1 (5 bases). This clonotype was obtained from a woman between 45 and 65 years old with COVID-19, enrolled during active disease. This CDR3 reads CASTFQGPNYGYTF. The CDR3, as DNA: TGTGCCAGTACCTTTCAGGGTCCTAACTATGGCTACACCTTC.